Listed here are 19 T cell receptor beta chains from one sample, sequenced in a study of beta chain features in type 1 diabetes. Study-wide results and caveats: Type 1 diabetes patients had moderately but significantly shorter TCRB CDR3s in all four CD4+ subsets.

No antigens are known for them. What was sequenced were expressed TCRB transcripts, since all of the isolated RNA had been reverse transcribed. The data were produced by immunoSEQ multiplex PCR, yet TCRdb's version contains in-frame clones alone and is incomplete. The sample has hundreds of thousands of clones, around an eighth seen once. Input material: naive CD4+ T cells from blood. Receptors were obtained from a young man with type 1 diabetes.

The rearrangement links TRBV6-5 to TRBJ1-6, with TRBD1 identical over 8 bases. CDR1 is MNHEY, CDR2 SVGAGI, per germline. There are 15 residues in the CDR3. V trimming: 2 bases; J trimming: 9 bases; junction bases outside the gene matches: 6. CDR3 amino acids: CASSYSGQGSSPLHF. The CDR3 DNA sequence: TGTGCCAGCAGTTACAGCGGACAGGGATCTTCACCCCTCCACTTT.

For this clone: Other nucleotide sequences from this sample produce the same CDR3. The J gene is TRBJ2-7, the V gene TRBV6-5; no clear D gene. There are 13 residues in the CDR3. The V end was cut by 0 bases, the J end by 3 bases, with 6 bases between. Germline CDR1 is MNHEY and CDR2 is SVGAGI. The CDR3 spells CASSYSTGYEQYF. The CDR3 DNA reads TGTGCCAGCAGTTACTCTACGGGCTACGAGCAGTACTTC.

The chain recombines TRBV7-2 with TRBJ2-6, with D uncertain. V dropped 0 bases and J dropped 0 bases, with 6 bases sitting between them. Germline CDR1 is SGHTA and CDR2 is FQGNSA. This CDR3 comprises 16 residues. Here the CDR3 reads CASSLAGLSGANVLTF. Written as DNA, the CDR3 is TGTGCCAGCAGCTTAGCAGGGCTCTCTGGGGCCAACGTCCTGACTTTC.

The chain is built from TRBV10-3 and TRBJ2-3; D is unresolved. The CDR3 consists of 15 residues. V lost 3 bases and J 0 bases, leaving 10 bases between the germline ends. The germline CDR1 and CDR2 sequences are ENHRY and SYGVKD. CDR3 protein: CAISEGSFSTDTQYF. The DNA for the CDR3 is TGTGCCATCAGTGAAGGTTCCTTTAGCACAGATACGCAGTATTTT.

The chain is built from TRBV29-1 and TRBJ2-5; D unclear. The J call may be in error: the DNA end matches TRBJ2-7 better. The CDR3 sequence is 14 residues long. The germline CDR1 and CDR2 sequences are SQVTM and ANQGSEA. CDR3 sequence (DNA): TGCAGCGGCCGACACGGCGCAAACGATTACGAGCAGTACTTC. It encodes CSGRHGANDYEQYF.

For the CDR3, the DNA is TGTGCCAGCAGTACCGGGACCCGGGATTCACCCCTCCACTTT. It codes for CASSTGTRDSPLHF. V is TRBV28 and J is TRBJ1-6; D possibly corresponds to TRBD1 (5 bases). This CDR3 is 14 amino acids long. CDR1 is MDHEN, CDR2 SYDVKM, per germline. The V end lost 5 bases, the J end lost 8 bases, and 13 bases lay between the germline ends.

The chain recombines TRBV28 with TRBJ1-6; a weak D match, TRBD1 (6 bases). Trimming pared 10 bases from V and 6 bases from J, leaving 13 bases between. The germline V gene encodes CDR1 MDHEN and CDR2 SYDVKM. The CDR3 is 13 amino acids. The CDR3: CAIQLQGNSPLHF. DNA for the CDR3: TGTGCCATCCAGCTACAGGGTAATTCACCCCTCCACTTT.

This chain uses TRBV11-2 with TRBJ2-7; 11 positions match TRBD2. The V and J ends lost 6 bases and 4 bases, in that order; junction bases with no gene match: 11. The CDR3 has 16 amino acids. Germline V gene sequence: CDR1 SGHAT, CDR2 FQNNGV. Written as DNA, the CDR3 is TGTGCCAGCAGGTCAACTAGCGGGGGCTCCCGGTACGAGCAGTACTTC. It encodes CASRSTSGGSRYEQYF.

In nucleotides, the CDR3 is TGTGCTAGTGGTACGGACAGGGGAGACTATGGCTACACCTTC. Protein: CASGTDRGDYGYTF. V is TRBV12-5 and J is TRBJ1-2; 9 positions agree with TRBD1. The CDR3 loop spans 14 amino acids. Germline-derived CDR1 and CDR2 are LGHNT and FRNRAP. The J segment lost 3 bases and the V segment lost 5 bases, leaving 4 bases of the junction unmatched.

The chain combines TRBV30 with TRBJ2-4; weak D call: TRBD1 (6 bases). V lost 0 bases to trimming and J lost 3 bases, with 12 bases between them. CDR1 is GTSNPN and CDR2 is SVGIG in the germline V gene (reference sequence). The CDR3 covers 15 residues. CDR3 sequence (DNA): TGTGCCTGGAGTGTACAGGGAGTGGGCAAAAACATTCAGTACTTC. It is translated as CAWSVQGVGKNIQYF.

A few counts support this clone. In DNA form, the CDR3 reads TGTGCCAGCAGCCTACCGGATAGGAACACTGAAGCTTTCTTT. Its translation is CASSLPDRNTEAFF. This chain uses TRBV4-2 with TRBJ1-1, with D unresolved. Deletions cut 4 bases from V and 1 base from J, with 10 bases between. From germline, CDR1 is LGHNA and CDR2 YNFKEQ. The CDR3 loop spans 14 amino acids.

This chain uses TRBV19 with TRBJ1-5; perhaps TRBD1 as D (6 bases). V was clipped by 5 bases and J by 0 bases, with 17 bases between them. The CDR3 is 17 amino acids. The germline gives CDR1 LNHDA, CDR2 SQIVND (reference sequence). The CDR3 DNA reads TGTGCCAGTAGTCCCAGGGCGGGGGCCTATAGCAATCAGCCCCAGCATTTT. This gives the protein CASSPRAGAYSNQPQHF. Looking up the rest from reference TRBV19 and TRBJ1-5 gives the full variable domain: DGGITQSPKYLFRKEGQNVTLSCEQNLNHDAMYWYRQDPGQGLRLIYYSQIVNDFQKGDIAEGYSVSREKKESFPLTVTSAQKNPTAFYLCASSPRAGAYSNQPQHFGDGTRLSIL.

This clone has just a few counts. This rearrangement joins TRBV19 to TRBJ1-4; no definite D call. Germline V gene data show CDR1 as LNHDA and CDR2 as SQIVND (reference sequence). This CDR3 is built from 13 residues. Trimming stripped 3 bases from V and 8 bases from J, with 10 bases between. CDR3 bases: TGTGCCAGTAGTATGGCACAGCCCGAAAAACTGTTTTTT. Translating gives CASSMAQPEKLFF.

The V call is TRBV15, the J call TRBJ1-2, with 7 nucleotides matching TRBD1. The germline V gene has CDR1 LNHNV and CDR2 YYDKDF (reference sequence). V was clipped by 0 bases and J by 5 bases; unmatched bases: 6. CDR3 length: 15 amino acids. The DNA for the CDR3 is TGTGCCACCAGCAGAGATGTGGCAGGGGGGTATGGCTACACCTTC. Translating gives CATSRDVAGGYGYTF.

The chain is built from TRBV30 and TRBJ1-2; D is unresolved. Germline V gives CDR1 GTSNPN, CDR2 SVGIG (reference sequence). V was cut by 3 bases and J by 8 bases, with 16 bases left in between. This CDR3 has 13 amino acids. Here the CDR3 DNA reads TGTGCCTGGAGATTGGCTACAAGGACGGGCTACACCTTC. Its translation: CAWRLATRTGYTF.

This clone turned up a few times. The rearrangement links TRBV19 to TRBJ1-1, with D perhaps matching TRBD1 (6 bases). The CDR3 covers 12 residues. CDR1 LNHDA and CDR2 SQIVND come from the germline V gene (reference sequence). Trimming removed 9 bases from V and 1 base from J, with 9 bases in between. The CDR3: CASNRENTEAFF. The CDR3 DNA reads as TGTGCCAGCAACAGGGAGAACACTGAAGCTTTCTTT.

This chain links TRBV4-1 with TRBJ2-7; D call uncertain. The CDR3 is made up of 14 amino acids. Between the trimmed V and J ends, which lost 1 base and 1 base, there was a span of 8 bases. Germline-derived CDR1 and CDR2 are MGHRA and YSYEKL. The CDR3 is CASSQGESSYEQYF. CDR3 nucleotides: TGCGCCAGCAGCCAAGGGGAATCGTCCTACGAGCAGTACTTC.

This clone was detected only a few times. V and J are TRBV4-2 and TRBJ2-3; D assignment may be TRBD1 or TRBD2 (5 bases each). This CDR3 region has 17 residues. Trimming removed 3 bases from V and 0 bases from J, with 16 bases in between. Germline CDR1 reads LGHNA; CDR2 reads YNFKEQ. The CDR3 spells CASSHPDGDLSTDTQYF. The CDR3 DNA sequence: TGTGCCAGCAGCCACCCAGACGGGGACCTCAGCACAGATACGCAGTATTTT.

This chain uses TRBV18 with TRBJ2-7, with 9 bases lining up with TRBD2. The CDR3 loop spans 14 amino acids. Germline loops: CDR1 KGHSH, CDR2 LQKENI. The ends lost 5 bases at V and 2 bases at J; junction bases unmatched: 4. CDR3 protein: CASSASGATYEQYF. CDR3 in DNA: TGTGCCAGCTCAGCTAGCGGGGCGACCTACGAGCAGTACTTC.